These 9 T cell receptor beta chains came from one sample sequenced in a study of STAT5B mutations in CD4+ large granular lymphocyte leukemia. Sequenced by immunoSEQ multiplex PCR; TCRdb stores in-frame clones only, minus some. This sample has 3,500 to 5,500 clones; roughly 75% occur once, and the top ten carry roughly 8.2%. Sequencing was performed on PBMCs. The receptors originated from a man aged 70 or older with CD4+ T-cell large granular lymphocyte leukemia.

The V gene is TRBV11-3, the J gene TRBJ2-5; 7 bases map to TRBD2. Germline CDR1 and CDR2: SGHNT and YENEEA. The CDR3 length is 17 residues. The V gene end was trimmed by 0 bases and the J gene end by 4 bases; junction bases not matched to a gene: 11. CDR3 residues: CASSLDGGGGPRETQYF. The CDR3 region has the DNA TGTGCCAGCAGCTTAGATGGGGGGGGAGGGCCGAGAGAGACCCAGTACTTC.

A few counts support this clone. The chain employs TRBV18 and TRBJ2-1; the match to TRBD2 covers 9 bases. CDR1 and CDR2 (germline): KGHSH, LQKENI. This CDR3 is 15 amino acids long. The V segment lost 6 bases and the J segment 11 bases; nucleotides outside the gene matches: 14. The CDR3 nucleotides read TGTGCCAGCTCGCTAAGCGGGAGGCCCGTCCCTCAGCAGTTCTTC. Amino acids: CASSLSGRPVPQQFF.

The CDR3: CATSRGLAGTQDGIQYF. CDR3 bases: TGTGCCACCAGCAGAGGACTAGCGGGGACCCAGGACGGCATTCAGTACTTC. The chain carries TRBV15 and TRBJ2-4; TRBD2 matches at 11 bases. J lost 9 bases, V lost 1 base, and 11 bases had no gene match. CDR3 length equals 17 residues. Germline CDR1 is LNHNV and CDR2 is YYDKDF (reference sequence).

The chain joins TRBV28 to TRBJ2-7; 10 bases map to TRBD2. This CDR3 has 19 residues. With 5 bases clipped from V and 4 bases from J, the junction kept 20 bases outside the gene matches. Germline V gene sequence: CDR1 MDHEN, CDR2 SYDVKM. In DNA form, the CDR3 reads TGTGCCAGCAGTCCCCTTCGAGGGGCCCGGGTAGCGGGAGGATACGAGCAGTACTTC. Amino acids: CASSPLRGARVAGGYEQYF.

J is TRBJ2-3 and V is TRBV2; D gene unclear. This CDR3 has 11 amino acids. CDR1 and CDR2 from the germline V gene are SNHLY and FYNNEI. Trimming took off 8 bases at V and 2 bases at J, with 5 bases between the two ends. For the CDR3, the DNA is TGTGCCAGCGGGCTCACAGATACGCAGTATTTT. This gives the protein CASGLTDTQYF.

The rearrangement links TRBV6-1 to TRBJ2-3, with D possibly TRBD2 on 5 matching bases. Per germline, CDR1 MNHNS and CDR2 SASEGT. The CDR3 runs to 13 residues. The germline V and J ends were trimmed by 2 bases and 11 bases, with 14 bases remaining between them. The chain's CDR3 is CASSEQRAVGQYF. Here the CDR3 DNA reads TGTGCCAGCAGTGAACAGAGGGCCGTCGGGCAGTATTTT.

V gene TRBV7-2 combines with J gene TRBJ2-7; D is ambiguous. The V end was cut by 2 bases, the J end by 0 bases, with 11 bases between. There are 15 residues in the CDR3. Germline V lookup: CDR1 SGHTA, CDR2 FQGNSA. The CDR3 sequence is CASSLLPSPSYEQYF. CDR3 DNA sequence: TGTGCCAGCAGCTTATTGCCTAGTCCCTCCTACGAGCAGTACTTC.

The rearrangement links TRBV5-1 to TRBJ2-3, with D possibly being TRBD2 (5 bases). Germline CDR1 and CDR2: SGHRS and YFSETQ. The CDR3 consists of 15 residues. Between the trimmed V and J ends, which lost 0 bases and 5 bases, there was a span of 13 bases. Here the CDR3 DNA reads TGCGCCAGCAGCTTGGCCGTGTTCCGGGGAGATACGCAGTATTTT. Its protein is CASSLAVFRGDTQYF.

This chain connects TRBV9 to TRBJ2-1, with 11 bases aligning to TRBD2. V gave up 5 bases and J gave up 3 bases; unmatched junction bases: 4. The germline gives CDR1 SGDLS, CDR2 YYNGEE. This CDR3 contains 15 residues. In DNA form, the CDR3 reads TGTGCCAGCAGTCATAGCGGGAGGGACTACAATGAGCAGTTCTTC. Residues: CASSHSGRDYNEQFF.